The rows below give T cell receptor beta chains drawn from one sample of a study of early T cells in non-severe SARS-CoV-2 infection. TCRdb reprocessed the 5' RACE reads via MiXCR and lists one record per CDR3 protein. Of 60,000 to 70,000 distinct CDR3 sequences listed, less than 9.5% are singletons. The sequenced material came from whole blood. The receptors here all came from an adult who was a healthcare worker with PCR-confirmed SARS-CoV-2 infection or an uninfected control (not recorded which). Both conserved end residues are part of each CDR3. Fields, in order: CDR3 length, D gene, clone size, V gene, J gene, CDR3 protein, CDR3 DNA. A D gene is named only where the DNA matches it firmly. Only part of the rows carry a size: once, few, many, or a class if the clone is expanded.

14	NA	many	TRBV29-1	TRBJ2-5	CSVKRTNPEETQYF	TGCAGCGTAAAAAGGACGAATCCGGAGGAGACCCAGTACTTC
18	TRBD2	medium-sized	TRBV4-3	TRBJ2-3	CASSQRPGLAGNTDTQYF	TGCGCCAGCAGCCAACGCCCAGGATTAGCGGGAAACACAGATACGCAGTATTTT
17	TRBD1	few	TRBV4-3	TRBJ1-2	CASSQRLGQGLTYGYTF	TGCGCCAGCAGCCAACGGCTCGGACAGGGCCTGACCTATGGCTACACCTTC
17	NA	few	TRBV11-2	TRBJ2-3	CASSLDFPGMGTDTQYF	TGTGCCAGCAGCTTAGATTTTCCAGGGATGGGCACAGATACGCAGTATTTT
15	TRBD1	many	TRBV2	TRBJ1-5	CASSGDRGRDQPQHF	TGTGCCAGCAGTGGGGACAGGGGGCGCGATCAGCCCCAGCATTTT
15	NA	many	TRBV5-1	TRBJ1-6	CASSPGDTPNSPLHF	TGCGCCAGCAGCCCGGGCGACACTCCGAATTCACCCCTCCACTTT
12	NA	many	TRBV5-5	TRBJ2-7	CASSLSAYEQYF	TGTGCCAGCAGCTTGTCTGCCTACGAGCAGTACTTC
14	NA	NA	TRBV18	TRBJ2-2	CASSPSGTTGELFF	TGTGCCAGCTCACCTAGCGGCACCACCGGGGAGCTGTTTTTT
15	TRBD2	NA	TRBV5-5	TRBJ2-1	CASFEGTRTYNEQFF	TGTGCCAGTTTCGAGGGGACTAGGACCTACAATGAGCAGTTCTTC
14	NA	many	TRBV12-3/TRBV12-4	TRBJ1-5	CASSFRGTGQPQHF	TGTGCCAGCAGTTTCCGGGGGACGGGTCAGCCCCAGCATTTT
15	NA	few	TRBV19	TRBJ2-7	CASSMQQVNSYEQYF	TGTGCCAGTAGTATGCAGCAGGTGAATTCCTACGAGCAGTACTTC
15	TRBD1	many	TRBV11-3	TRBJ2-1	CASSPDRVSYNEQFF	TGTGCCAGCAGCCCGGACAGGGTCTCCTACAATGAGCAGTTCTTC
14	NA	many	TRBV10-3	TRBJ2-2	CAISVVTHTGELFF	TGTGCCATCAGTGTGGTGACTCACACCGGGGAGCTGTTTTTT
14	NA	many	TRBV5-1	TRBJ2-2	CASSLEGIAGELFF	TGCGCCAGCAGCTTGGAAGGGATAGCCGGGGAGCTGTTTTTT
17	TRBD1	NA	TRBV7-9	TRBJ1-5	CASSLAGTGDVNQPQHF	TGTGCCAGCAGCTTAGCCGGGACAGGGGATGTCAATCAGCCCCAGCATTTT
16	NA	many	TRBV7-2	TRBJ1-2	CASSRIVSGGHYGYTF	TGTGCCAGCAGCCGAATAGTCTCGGGGGGTCACTATGGCTACACCTTC
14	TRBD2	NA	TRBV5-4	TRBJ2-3	CASSAGGPRDTQYF	TGTGCCAGCAGCGCGGGAGGGCCAAGAGATACGCAGTATTTT
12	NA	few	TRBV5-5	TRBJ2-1	CASSIRGDEQFF	TGTGCCAGCAGCATCAGGGGCGATGAGCAGTTCTTC
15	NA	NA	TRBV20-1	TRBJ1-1	CSHPDWGIMNTEAFF	TGCAGTCACCCCGACTGGGGAATAATGAACACTGAAGCTTTCTTT
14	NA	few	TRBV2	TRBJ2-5	CASRPWDIQETQYF	TGTGCCAGCCGACCATGGGACATCCAAGAGACCCAGTACTTC
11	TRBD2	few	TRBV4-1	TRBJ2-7	CASSNLAGHYF	TGCGCCAGCAGCAACCTAGCGGGGCACTATTTC
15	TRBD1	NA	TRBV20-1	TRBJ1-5	CSAKPSGQLNQPQHF	TGCAGTGCTAAACCTTCGGGACAGCTCAATCAGCCCCAGCATTTT
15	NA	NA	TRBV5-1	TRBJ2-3	CASSWDPRVSDTQYF	TGCGCCAGCAGCTGGGACCCCAGGGTATCAGATACGCAGTATTTT
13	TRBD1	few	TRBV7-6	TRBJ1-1	CASTRTGGTEAFF	TGTGCCAGCACCAGGACAGGGGGCACTGAAGCTTTCTTT
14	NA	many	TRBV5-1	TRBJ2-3	CASSLALDTDTQYF	TGCGCCAGCAGCTTGGCCTTGGACACAGATACGCAGTATTTT
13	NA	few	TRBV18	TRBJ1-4	CASSLRTDEKLFF	TGTGCCAGCTCACTACGGACGGATGAAAAACTGTTTTTT
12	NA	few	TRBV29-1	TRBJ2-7	CSVKYSSYEQYF	TGCAGCGTTAAGTACAGCTCCTACGAGCAGTACTTC
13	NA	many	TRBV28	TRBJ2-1	CASSSGQNNEQFF	TGTGCCAGCAGTTCTGGACAGAACAATGAGCAGTTCTTC
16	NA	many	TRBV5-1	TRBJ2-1	CASSLESSSLYNEQFF	TGCGCCAGCAGCTTGGAGTCTTCTAGCCTCTACAATGAGCAGTTCTTC
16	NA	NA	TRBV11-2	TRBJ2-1	CASSPGLRSPGNEQFF	TGTGCCAGCAGCCCCGGGCTGCGGTCACCAGGGAATGAGCAGTTCTTC
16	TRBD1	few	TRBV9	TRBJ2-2	CASSVEGQLITGELFF	TGTGCCAGCAGCGTAGAGGGACAGCTCATTACCGGGGAGCTGTTTTTT
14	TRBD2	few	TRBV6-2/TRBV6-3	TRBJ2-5	CASSSTSVQETQYF	TGTGCCAGCAGTTCAACTAGCGTACAAGAGACCCAGTACTTC
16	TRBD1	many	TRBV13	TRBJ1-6	CASSFGQGQSHSPLHF	TGTGCCAGCAGCTTCGGACAGGGGCAATCTCATTCACCCCTCCACTTT
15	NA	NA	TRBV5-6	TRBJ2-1	CASRLQVRSYNEQFF	TGTGCCAGCAGACTCCAGGTTCGCTCCTACAATGAGCAGTTCTTC
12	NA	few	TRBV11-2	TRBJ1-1	CASSLRVGEAFF	TGTGCCAGCAGCTTAAGGGTTGGAGAAGCTTTCTTT
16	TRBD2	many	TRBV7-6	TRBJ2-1	CASSLLSLAGGHEQFF	TGTGCCAGCAGCCTCTTGAGCTTGGCGGGAGGGCATGAGCAGTTCTTC
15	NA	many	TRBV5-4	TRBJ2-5	CASSSDREGRETQYF	TGTGCCAGCAGCTCGGACCGGGAAGGTCGAGAGACCCAGTACTTC
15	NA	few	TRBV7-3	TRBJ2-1	CASSRLPAVGNEQFF	TGTGCCAGCAGCCGCCTCCCGGCGGTAGGCAATGAGCAGTTCTTC
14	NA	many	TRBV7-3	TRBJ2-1	CASSVVGPYNEQFF	TGTGCCAGCAGCGTAGTGGGCCCCTACAATGAGCAGTTCTTC
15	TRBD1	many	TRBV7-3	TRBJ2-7	CASSEGQGESYEQYF	TGTGCCAGCAGCGAAGGGCAGGGGGAGTCGTACGAGCAGTACTTC
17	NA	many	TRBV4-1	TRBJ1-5	CASSQAPFRGAGQPQHF	TGCGCCAGCAGCCAAGCACCCTTTCGGGGGGCGGGTCAGCCCCAGCATTTT
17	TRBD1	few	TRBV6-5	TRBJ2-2	CASRSTGGLTNTGELFF	TGTGCCAGTAGATCGACAGGGGGCCTTACAAACACCGGGGAGCTGTTTTTT
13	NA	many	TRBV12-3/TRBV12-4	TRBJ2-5	CASSDLYQETQYF	TGTGCCAGCAGCGACCTGTACCAAGAGACCCAGTACTTC
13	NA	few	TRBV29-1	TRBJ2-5	CSVHRESGETQYF	TGCAGCGTCCACAGGGAATCGGGAGAGACCCAGTACTTC
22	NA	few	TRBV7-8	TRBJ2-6	CASSLSRVLSVLGSSGANVLTF	TGTGCCAGCAGCTTAAGCAGGGTCTTATCGGTGTTGGGCTCTTCTGGGGCCAACGTCCTGACTTTC
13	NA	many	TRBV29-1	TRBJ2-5	CSVAEGAQETQYF	TGCAGCGTTGCGGAGGGGGCTCAAGAGACCCAGTACTTC